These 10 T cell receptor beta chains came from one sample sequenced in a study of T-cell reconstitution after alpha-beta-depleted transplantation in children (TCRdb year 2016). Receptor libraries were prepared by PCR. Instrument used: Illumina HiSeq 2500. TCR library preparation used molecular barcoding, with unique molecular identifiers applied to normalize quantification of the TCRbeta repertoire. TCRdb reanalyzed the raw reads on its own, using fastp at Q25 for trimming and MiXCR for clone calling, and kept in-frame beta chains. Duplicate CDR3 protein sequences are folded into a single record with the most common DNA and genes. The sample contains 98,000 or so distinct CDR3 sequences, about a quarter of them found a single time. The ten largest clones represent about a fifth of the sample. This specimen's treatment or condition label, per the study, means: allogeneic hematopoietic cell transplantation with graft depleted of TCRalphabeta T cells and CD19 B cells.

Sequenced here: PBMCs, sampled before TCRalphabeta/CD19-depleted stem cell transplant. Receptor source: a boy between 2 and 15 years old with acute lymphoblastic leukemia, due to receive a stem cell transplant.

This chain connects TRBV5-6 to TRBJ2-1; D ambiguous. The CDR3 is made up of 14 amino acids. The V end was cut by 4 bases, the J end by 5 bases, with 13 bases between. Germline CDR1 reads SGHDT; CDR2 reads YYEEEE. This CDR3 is CASSPGYTNNEQFF. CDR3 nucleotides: TGTGCCAGCAGCCCCGGTTATACAAACAATGAGCAGTTCTTC.

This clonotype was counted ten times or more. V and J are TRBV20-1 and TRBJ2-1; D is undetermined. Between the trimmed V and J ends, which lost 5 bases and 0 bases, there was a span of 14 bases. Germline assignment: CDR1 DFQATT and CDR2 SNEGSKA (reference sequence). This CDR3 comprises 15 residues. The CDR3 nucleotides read TGCAGTGCTCCCTCCTCTCCCTTCTCCTACAATGAGCAGTTCTTC. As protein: CSAPSSPFSYNEQFF.

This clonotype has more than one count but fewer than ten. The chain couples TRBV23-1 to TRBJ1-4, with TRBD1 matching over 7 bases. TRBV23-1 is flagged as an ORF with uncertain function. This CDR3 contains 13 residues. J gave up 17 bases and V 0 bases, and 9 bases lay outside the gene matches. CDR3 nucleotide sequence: TGCGCCAGCAGTCAATCGACAGGGTGGAACTGTTTTTTT. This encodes CASSQSTGWNCFF.

The CDR3 is CATRQGTGYEQYF. Here the CDR3 DNA reads TGCGCCACCCGCCAGGGGACGGGCTACGAGCAGTACTTC. The V call is TRBV5-1, the J call TRBJ2-7, with a tentative D call TRBD1 (6 bases). The V and J ends lost 9 bases and 3 bases respectively, with 16 bases between them. This CDR3 is built from 13 residues. The germline V gene encodes CDR1 SGHRS and CDR2 YFSETQ. Using reference TRBV5-1 and TRBJ2-7 for the parts outside the CDR3, the full variable domain is KAGVTQTPRYLIKTRGQQVTLSCSPISGHRSVSWYQQTPGQGLQFLFEYFSETQRNKGNFPGRFSGRQFSNSRSEMNVSTLELGDSALYLCATRQGTGYEQYFGPGTRLTVT.

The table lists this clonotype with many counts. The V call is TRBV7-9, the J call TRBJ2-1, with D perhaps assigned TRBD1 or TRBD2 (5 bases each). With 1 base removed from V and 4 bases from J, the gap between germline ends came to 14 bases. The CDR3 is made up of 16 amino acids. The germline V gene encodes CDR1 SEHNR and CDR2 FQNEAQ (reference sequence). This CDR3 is CASSLGQGRRYNEQFF. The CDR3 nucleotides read TGTGCCAGCAGCTTAGGGCAGGGACGTAGGTACAATGAGCAGTTCTTC.

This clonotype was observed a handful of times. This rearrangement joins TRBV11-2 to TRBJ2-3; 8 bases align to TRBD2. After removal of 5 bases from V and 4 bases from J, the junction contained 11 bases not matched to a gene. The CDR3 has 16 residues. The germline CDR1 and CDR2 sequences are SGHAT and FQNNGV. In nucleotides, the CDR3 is TGTGCCAGCAGCGTTCCGGGACTAGGTGGGGCAGATACGCAGTATTTT. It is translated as CASSVPGLGGADTQYF.

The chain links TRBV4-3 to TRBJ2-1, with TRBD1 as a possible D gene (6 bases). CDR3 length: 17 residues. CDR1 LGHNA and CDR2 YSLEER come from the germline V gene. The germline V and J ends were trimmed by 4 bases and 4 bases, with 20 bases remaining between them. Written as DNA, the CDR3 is TGCGCCAGCAGCCCAACGCAGGGGTCAGGAACTTACAATGAGCAGTTCTTC. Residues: CASSPTQGSGTYNEQFF.

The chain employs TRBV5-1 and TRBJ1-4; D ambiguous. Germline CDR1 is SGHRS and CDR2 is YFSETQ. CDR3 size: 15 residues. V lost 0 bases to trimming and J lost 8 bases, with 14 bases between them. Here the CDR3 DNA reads TGCGCCAGCAGCTTGGGAGGAGAATCGGTGGAAAAACTGTTTTTT. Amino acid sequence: CASSLGGESVEKLFF. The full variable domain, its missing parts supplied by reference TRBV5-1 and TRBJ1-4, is KAGVTQTPRYLIKTRGQQVTLSCSPISGHRSVSWYQQTPGQGLQFLFEYFSETQRNKGNFPGRFSGRQFSNSRSEMNVSTLELGDSALYLCASSLGGESVEKLFFGSGTQLSVL.

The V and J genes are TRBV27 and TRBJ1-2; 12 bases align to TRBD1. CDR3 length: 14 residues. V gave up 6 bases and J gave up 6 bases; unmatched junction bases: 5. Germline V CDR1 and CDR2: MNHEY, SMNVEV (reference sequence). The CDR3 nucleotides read TGTGCCAGCAGAGGGACAGGGGGCGTCCATGGCTACACCTTC. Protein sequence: CASRGTGGVHGYTF.

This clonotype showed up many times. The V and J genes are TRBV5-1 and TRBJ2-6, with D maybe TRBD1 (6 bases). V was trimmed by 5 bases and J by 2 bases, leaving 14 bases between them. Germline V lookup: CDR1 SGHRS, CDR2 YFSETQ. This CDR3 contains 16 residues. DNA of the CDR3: TGCGCCAGCAGTTTCACAGGGTTGGCTGGGGCCAACGTCCTGACTTTC. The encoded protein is CASSFTGLAGANVLTF.